The next 26 T cell receptor beta chains were all read from a single sample in a study of cytomegalovirus exposure and HLA in healthy donors. PCR involved 60 Vbeta and 13 Jbeta primers. Generated by immunoSEQ multiplex PCR, the TCRdb table keeps only in-frame clones and is missing some. Altogether around 150,000 clones are present, about 66% being singletons, with the ten largest covering over 1.5%. The sample taken for sequencing was PBMCs. These receptors all come from a human donor in good health.

This clone came up a few times. The V call is TRBV5-4, the J call TRBJ2-1; D is perhaps TRBD2 (5 bases). Germline V gene sequence: CDR1 SGHNT, CDR2 YYREEE (reference sequence). Trimming pared 4 bases from V and 15 bases from J, leaving 23 bases between. The CDR3 length is 14 residues. The CDR3 nucleotides are TGTGCCAGCAGCCCGACGGAACTAGTATCTCCCCGGTTCTTC. The encoded protein is CASSPTELVSPRFF. The complete variable domain, with remaining parts taken from reference TRBV5-4 and TRBJ2-1, reads ETGVTQSPTHLIKTRGQQVTLRCSSQSGHNTVSWYQQALGQGPQFIFQYYREEENGRGNFPPRFSGLQFPNYSSELNVNALELDDSALYLCASSPTELVSPRFFGPGTRLTVL.

The chain combines TRBV28 with TRBJ2-5; 9 bases agree with TRBD2. Germline V lookup: CDR1 MDHEN, CDR2 SYDVKM. CDR3 length equals 13 residues. The J segment lost 5 bases and the V segment lost 6 bases, leaving 4 bases of the junction unmatched. CDR3 loop: CASRLAGAETQYF. CDR3 in DNA: TGTGCCAGCAGGTTAGCGGGAGCGGAGACCCAGTACTTC.

This clone has a handful of counts. The chain uses TRBV28 and TRBJ1-4, with 7 bases matching TRBD1. The length of the CDR3 is 15 residues. CDR1 MDHEN and CDR2 SYDVKM come from the germline V gene. V gave up 6 bases and J gave up 1 base; unmatched junction bases: 5. CDR3 sequence reads: CASRPQGVTNEKLFF. The CDR3 DNA reads TGTGCCAGCAGGCCGCAGGGGGTAACTAATGAAAAACTGTTTTTT.

The chain carries TRBV28 and TRBJ1-5, with 7 bases lining up with TRBD1. CDR1 and CDR2 from the germline V gene are MDHEN and SYDVKM. The CDR3 contains 18 residues. The J segment lost 0 bases and the V segment lost 3 bases, leaving 11 bases of the junction unmatched. CDR3 nucleotides: TGTGCCAGCAGTTTTCTCTACAGGGGAGGATATAGCAATCAGCCCCAGCATTTT. Protein product: CASSFLYRGGYSNQPQHF.

This chain joins TRBV18 and TRBJ2-2; 15 bases match TRBD2. Germline values: CDR1 KGHSH, CDR2 LQKENI. V trimming: 0 bases; J trimming: 5 bases; junction bases outside the gene matches: 4. CDR3 size: 18 residues. The CDR3 nucleotides read TGTGCCAGCTCACCACCGGGACTAGCGGGAGGTCGAACCGGGGAGCTGTTTTTT. Translated, it gives CASSPPGLAGGRTGELFF. The entire variable domain, with the rest obtained from reference TRBV18 and TRBJ2-2, is as follows: NAGVMQNPRHLVRRRGQEARLRCSPMKGHSHVYWYRQLPEEGLKFMVYLQKENIIDESGMPKERFSAEFPKEGPSILRIQQVVRGDSAAYFCASSPPGLAGGRTGELFFGEGSRLTVL.

J is TRBJ2-3 and V is TRBV21-1; the D segment call TRBD1 is taken from the table without a DNA check. TRBV21-1 is a pseudogene segment. CDR3 size: 19 residues. The CDR3 is CASSKALFGQGVFTDTQYF. DNA for the CDR3: TGTGCCAGCAGCAAAGCGCTTTTTGGACAGGGCGTCTTCACAGATACGCAGTATTTT.

A single count supports this clone. One junction end disagrees with the germline gene, perhaps due to a read error. The chain couples TRBV28 to TRBJ1-2; no clear D gene. CDR3 length: 13 residues. Germline V CDR1 and CDR2: MDHEN, SYDVKM. The CDR3 nucleotides are TGTGCCAGCAGAGACGGAAGCAACTATGGCTACAACTTC. It codes for CASRDGSNYGYNF.

This chain joins TRBV28 and TRBJ2-6; 8 nucleotides align to TRBD1. Germline CDR1 reads MDHEN; CDR2 reads SYDVKM. The V gene end was trimmed by 3 bases and the J gene end by 0 bases; junction bases not matched to a gene: 13. This CDR3 spans 20 amino acids. The CDR3 bases are TGTGCCAGCAGTTTTCCCCGGACAGGGCCCTTTGCCTCTGGGGCCAACGTCCTGACTTTC. Translation gives CASSFPRTGPFASGANVLTF.

The chain combines TRBV5-1 with TRBJ2-5; possibly TRBD2 for D (6 bases). Germline V gene lookup returns CDR1 SGHRS and CDR2 YFSETQ. V was pared by 9 bases and J by 5 bases, with 17 bases between. The CDR3 contains 13 residues. The CDR3 region has the DNA TGCGCCACCTACCGCGGGGTCGGCGAGACCCAGTACTTC. It yields the protein CATYRGVGETQYF.

CDR3 region: CASRLATGELFF. CDR3 bases: TGTGCCAGTAGGCTAGCCACCGGGGAGCTGTTTTTT. The V and J genes are TRBV19 and TRBJ2-2; D perhaps matches TRBD2 (5 bases). The CDR3 contains 12 residues. V gave up 6 bases and J gave up 4 bases, with 6 bases separating them. In germline, CDR1 is LNHDA, CDR2 SQIVND (reference sequence).

The chain uses TRBV27 and TRBJ1-1; 10 nucleotides align to TRBD1. Looked up from germline, CDR1 is MNHEY and CDR2 is SMNVEV (reference sequence). V dropped 2 bases and J dropped 0; count of bases not matched to a gene: 6. The CDR3 loop spans 17 amino acids. CDR3 bases: TGTGCCAGCAGTTTAGGGGGGACAGGGGTATTGAACACTGAAGCTTTCTTT. It codes for CASSLGGTGVLNTEAFF.

This chain connects TRBV27 to TRBJ2-7, with a weak D call TRBD1 (6 bases). V lost 4 bases, J lost 7 bases, and 17 bases lay in between. The CDR3 is made up of 14 amino acids. Per the germline V gene, CDR1 is MNHEY and CDR2 is SMNVEV (reference sequence). The CDR3 spells CASSYTRLRGEQYF. CDR3 in DNA: TGTGCCAGCAGTTACACTAGACTAAGGGGGGAGCAGTACTTC.

This clone was seen more than once but under ten times. This sequence joins TRBV7-9 and TRBJ2-1; 11 bases fit TRBD2. This CDR3 is built from 19 residues. The V and J ends lost 5 bases and 0 bases, in that order; junction bases with no gene match: 12. Germline V gene data show CDR1 as SEHNR and CDR2 as FQNEAQ (reference sequence). In DNA form, the CDR3 reads TGTGCCAGCAGCCCCTTAGCGGGAGGGCGCTCGAGCTCCTACAATGAGCAGTTCTTC. Translating it yields CASSPLAGGRSSSYNEQFF.

V gene TRBV5-8 combines with J gene TRBJ1-1; perhaps TRBD1 as D (6 bases). The CDR3 has 12 amino acids. V lost 0 bases, J lost 8 bases, and 8 bases lay in between. From germline, CDR1 is SGHTS and CDR2 YDEGEE. The CDR3 protein is CASSLADREAFF. The CDR3 nucleotides read TGTGCCAGCAGCTTGGCCGACAGGGAAGCTTTCTTT. Full variable domain (remainder filled in from reference TRBV5-8 and TRBJ1-1): EAGVTQSPTHLIKTRGQQATLRCSPISGHTSVYWYQQALGLGLQFLLWYDEGEERNRGNFPPRFSGRQFPNYSSELNVNALELEDSALYLCASSLADREAFFGQGTRLTVV.

This sequence joins TRBV7-9 and TRBJ2-1, with D possibly TRBD1 on 6 matching bases. V was cut by 6 bases and J by 4 bases, with 13 bases left in between. CDR1 is SEHNR and CDR2 is FQNEAQ in the germline V gene (reference sequence). This CDR3 is 14 amino acids long. CDR3 loop: CASRSPGAYNEQFF. The DNA of the CDR3 is TGTGCCAGCAGATCGCCAGGGGCATACAATGAGCAGTTCTTC.

The chain has TRBV29-1 and TRBJ1-1; D is unclear. The CDR3 has 13 amino acids. Trimming took off 1 base at V and 1 base at J, with 7 bases between the two ends. CDR1 is SQVTM and CDR2 is ANQGSEA in the germline V gene. The CDR3 sequence: CSVEGSGNTEAFF. The CDR3 nucleotides read TGCAGCGTTGAAGGATCCGGGAACACTGAAGCTTTCTTT.

V usage is TRBV2 and J usage is TRBJ2-7; D possibly corresponds to TRBD2 (5 bases). CDR1 is SNHLY, CDR2 FYNNEI, per germline. The CDR3 contains 14 residues. Trimming took off 6 bases at V and 5 bases at J, with 17 bases between the two ends. The CDR3 region is CASSLGERRNEQYF. The CDR3 nucleotides read TGTGCCAGCAGCCTGGGAGAGAGGAGGAACGAGCAGTACTTC.

This clone showed up just a few times. The genes are TRBV6-5 and TRBJ2-7; TRBD2 agrees at 9 bases. J gave up 3 bases and V 4 bases, and 10 bases lay outside the gene matches. CDR1 is MNHEY, CDR2 SVGAGI, per germline. This CDR3 has 16 residues. CDR3 residues: CASSSEASGTYYEQYF. The CDR3 DNA sequence: TGTGCCAGCAGTTCGGAGGCTAGCGGGACCTACTACGAGCAGTACTTC.

The rearrangement uses TRBV7-9 and TRBJ2-7; D may be TRBD2 (5 bases). V dropped 5 bases and J dropped 3 bases, with 20 bases sitting between them. Germline V CDR1 and CDR2: SEHNR, FQNEAQ (reference sequence). The CDR3 contains 16 residues. The CDR3 here is CASSDKVGVGNYEQYF. As DNA, the CDR3 is TGTGCCAGCAGCGATAAGGTTGGGGTCGGGAACTACGAGCAGTACTTC.

In this sample, this clone turned up a few times. The chain joins TRBV19 to TRBJ2-7; weak D call: TRBD2 (6 bases). The V end lost 3 bases, the J end lost 2 bases, and 11 bases lay between the germline ends. This CDR3 has 14 residues. The germline CDR1 and CDR2 sequences are LNHDA and SQIVND (reference sequence). Written as DNA, the CDR3 is TGTGCCAGTAGTATGGGGGGACGAACCTACGAGCAGTACTTC. Its translation: CASSMGGRTYEQYF.

In nucleotides, the CDR3 is TGTGCCAGCAGCTGGCTGGACAGGGGTGGGGACAATGAGCAGTTCTTC. Translating it yields CASSWLDRGGDNEQFF. This chain uses TRBV5-8 with TRBJ2-1, with TRBD1 matching over 9 bases. Losses at the gene ends were 3 bases for V and 5 bases for J; bases not matched to a gene: 9. The CDR3 contains 16 residues. Germline V gene data show CDR1 as SGHTS and CDR2 as YDEGEE.

CDR3 in DNA: TGTGCCAGTAGTATTACTAGCGGGAGCTCCTACGAGCAGTACTTC. Residues: CASSITSGSSYEQYF. V usage is TRBV19 and J usage is TRBJ2-7; the match to TRBD2 covers 11 bases. Per germline, CDR1 LNHDA and CDR2 SQIVND (reference sequence). The CDR3 covers 15 residues. V lost 3 bases, J lost 0 bases, and 1 base stayed unmatched.

The V gene is TRBV6-1, the J gene TRBJ2-7, with 7 bases aligning to TRBD1. Germline V gene sequence: CDR1 MNHNS, CDR2 SASEGT. Unmatched junction bases numbered 12, after V lost 4 bases and J lost 3 bases. The CDR3 runs 16 residues. The CDR3 loop reads CASSAAPGTVFYEQYF. The CDR3 DNA follows: TGTGCCAGCAGTGCAGCCCCCGGGACAGTTTTCTACGAGCAGTACTTC.

This chain links TRBV4-3 with TRBJ2-5; 12 nucleotides agree with TRBD1. With 4 bases clipped from V and 4 bases from J, the junction kept 4 bases outside the gene matches. CDR3 size: 15 residues. Per germline, CDR1 LGHNA and CDR2 YSLEER. CDR3 in amino acids: CASSPGDRGRETQYF. CDR3 nucleotides: TGCGCCAGCAGCCCGGGGGACAGGGGGCGAGAGACCCAGTACTTC.

The chain links TRBV6-6 to TRBJ2-7; D ambiguous. Germline lookup yields CDR1 MNHNY and CDR2 SVGAGI (reference sequence). The CDR3 has 14 residues. V lost 3 bases and J 2 bases, leaving 11 bases between the germline ends. The CDR3 DNA sequence: TGTGCCAGCAGTTATTCGTCTATCGCCTACGAGCAGTACTTC. It encodes CASSYSSIAYEQYF.

The table lists this clone with a few counts. The chain is built from TRBV2 and TRBJ2-4; TRBD2 matches 9 bases. Losses at the gene ends were 6 bases for V and 6 bases for J; bases not matched to a gene: 18. CDR3 length: 18 amino acids. Germline assignment: CDR1 SNHLY and CDR2 FYNNEI. The CDR3 coding sequence is TGTGCCAGCAGGGGGGGTTCCGGGGCGGGAGGGCCGAGAAACATTCAGTACTTC. Residues: CASRGGSGAGGPRNIQYF.